These 25 T cell receptor beta chains were all obtained from the same sample, sequenced in a study of T cells after yellow fever vaccination. TCRdb redid the calling of the 5' RACE reads with MiXCR, one entry per CDR3 protein. The table records more than 250,000 distinct CDR3 sequences, 6.5% to 8.5% of them present only once. The sample was PBMCs, taken more than 35 days after the first yellow fever vaccination. The receptors stem from a man between 18 and 29 years old who received the YFV17D yellow fever vaccine.

This clonotype turned up a few times. The rearrangement joins TRBV27 to TRBJ2-5, with TRBD1 matching 7 bases. Germline CDR1 and CDR2: MNHEY and SMNVEV (reference sequence). The V gene end was trimmed by 5 bases and the J gene end by 4 bases; junction bases not matched to a gene: 4. There are 13 residues in the CDR3. The CDR3 DNA follows: TGTGCCAGCAGTGGACGACAGGGAGAGACCCAGTACTTC. Protein product: CASSGRQGETQYF.

The chain is built from TRBV6-5 and TRBJ1-1; 7 bases match TRBD1. Germline values: CDR1 MNHEY, CDR2 SVGAGI. The V gene end was trimmed by 0 bases and the J gene end by 6 bases; junction bases not matched to a gene: 1. The length of the CDR3 is 13 residues. The CDR3 sequence is CASSYSGGPEAFF. In DNA form, the CDR3 reads TGTGCCAGCAGTTACTCAGGGGGCCCTGAAGCTTTCTTT.

In its sample, this clonotype was seen many times. The chain has TRBV7-6 and TRBJ2-3, with no clear D. The V end lost 3 bases, the J end lost 2 bases, and 6 bases lay between the germline ends. Germline CDR1 is SGHVS and CDR2 is FNYEAQ. The CDR3 loop spans 13 amino acids. The CDR3 spells CASSFPFTDTQYF. The DNA of the CDR3 is TGTGCCAGCAGCTTTCCCTTCACAGATACGCAGTATTTT.

This clonotype was found many times. The chain is built from TRBV3-1 and TRBJ2-3; TRBD2 aligns across 16 bases. Per the germline V gene, CDR1 is LGHDT and CDR2 is YNNKEL (reference sequence). J gave up 1 base and V 6 bases, and 7 bases lay outside the gene matches. The CDR3 extends over 18 amino acids. CDR3: CASSFGTSGGAGTDTQYF. CDR3 nucleotides: TGTGCCAGCAGTTTCGGGACTAGCGGGGGGGCCGGCACAGATACGCAGTATTTT.

This clonotype was counted between two and nine times. The chain couples TRBV12-5 to TRBJ2-5; 11 positions match TRBD2. The CDR3 has 15 amino acids. The V gene end was trimmed by 7 bases and the J gene end by 0 bases; junction bases not matched to a gene: 4. Germline values: CDR1 LGHNT, CDR2 FRNRAP. CDR3 sequence: CASARLAGHQETQYF. The DNA for the CDR3 is TGTGCTAGTGCCCGACTAGCGGGGCACCAAGAGACCCAGTACTTC.

This clonotype showed up many times. The chain carries TRBV21-1 and TRBJ2-1; the D call TRBD2 from the table was never checked on the DNA. TRBV21-1 is a listed pseudogene. This CDR3 is 16 amino acids long. The CDR3 bases are TGTGCCAGCACCTCAATGAGGACTCCCTCCTACAATGAGCAGTTCTTC. The encoded protein is CASTSMRTPSYNEQFF.

This clonotype was observed a handful of times. This sequence joins TRBV27 and TRBJ2-3; D is perhaps TRBD2 (5 bases). The CDR3 has 18 amino acids. The ends were cut back, 5 bases at V and 0 bases at J, with 21 bases in the middle. Per germline, CDR1 MNHEY and CDR2 SMNVEV (reference sequence). DNA for the CDR3: TGTGCCAGCAGTCCTAGACCCCTCGGGGTCCTAAGCACAGATACGCAGTATTTT. It is translated as CASSPRPLGVLSTDTQYF.

This clonotype was seen repeatedly, ten times or more. The gene calls are TRBV5-1 and TRBJ1-4; D may be TRBD1 (6 bases). Per the germline V gene, CDR1 is SGHRS and CDR2 is YFSETQ. This CDR3 is 14 amino acids long. Trimming left V 2 bases short and J 4 bases short, with 9 bases between. The CDR3 is CASSLQGLNEKLFF. CDR3 nucleotide sequence: TGCGCCAGCAGCTTACAGGGTCTTAATGAAAAACTGTTTTTT.

Only a few counts were recorded for this clonotype. V is TRBV5-5 and J is TRBJ1-2; 7 positions agree with TRBD1. Trimming cost V 3 bases and J 4 bases; bases outside gene matches: 12. There are 16 residues in the CDR3. The V gene's germline CDR1 is SGHKS and CDR2 YYEKEE (reference sequence). CDR3 coding DNA: TGTGCCAGCAGCTCCGGGACAGTAAGCTCCATCTATGGCTACACCTTC. Amino acids: CASSSGTVSSIYGYTF.

The J gene is TRBJ2-5, the V gene TRBV7-2; 7 bases map to TRBD1. The germline V gene encodes CDR1 SGHTA and CDR2 FQGNSA. J was trimmed by 4 bases and V by 1 base; bases with no gene match: 3. This CDR3 spans 14 amino acids. The CDR3 loop is CASSLVTGPETQYF. For the CDR3, the DNA is TGTGCCAGCAGCTTAGTGACAGGGCCAGAGACCCAGTACTTC.

This clonotype has ten or more counts. The rearrangement links TRBV5-1 to TRBJ2-1; 7 bases are a match to TRBD1. The CDR3 runs to 13 residues. After removal of 4 bases from V and 12 bases from J, the junction contained 10 bases not matched to a gene. Germline CDR1 and CDR2: SGHRS and YFSETQ. The CDR3 nucleotides are TGCGCCAGCAGCGCTAATACAGGGGTCGGGCAGTTCTTC. The encoded protein is CASSANTGVGQFF.

In this sample, this clonotype turned up many times. The chain uses TRBV14 and TRBJ2-5; 7 bases are a match to TRBD1. The CDR3 spans 14 residues. Germline lookup yields CDR1 SGHDN and CDR2 FVKESK. The junction had 1 base not matched to a gene; V was cut back by 1 base and J by 2 bases. The CDR3 is CASSQGGQQETQYF. CDR3 coding DNA: TGTGCCAGCAGCCAAGGGGGACAGCAAGAGACCCAGTACTTC. The full variable domain, completed using reference TRBV14 and TRBJ2-5, is EAGVTQFPSHSVIEKGQTVTLRCDPISGHDNLYWYRRVMGKEIKFLLHFVKESKQDESGMPNNRFLAERTGGTYSTLKVQPAELEDSGVYFCASSQGGQQETQYFGPGTRLLVL.

This clonotype was counted many times. V usage is TRBV12-3 or TRBV12-4 and J usage is TRBJ2-1; no reliable D call. The CDR3 sequence is 13 residues long. Between the trimmed V and J ends, which lost 9 bases and 0 bases, there was a span of 9 bases. The CDR3: CASHRSSYNEQFF. DNA for the CDR3: TGTGCCAGTCATAGGAGCTCCTACAATGAGCAGTTCTTC.

This clonotype was seen a handful of times. V usage is TRBV20-1 and J usage is TRBJ2-2; D not resolved. This CDR3 spans 15 amino acids. The germline V gene has CDR1 DFQATT and CDR2 SNEGSKA (reference sequence). Trimming stripped 4 bases from V and 0 bases from J, with 12 bases between. The CDR3 DNA is TGCAGTGCTACCTCCGTGAGCCCGAACACCGGGGAGCTGTTTTTT. It translates to CSATSVSPNTGELFF.

At least ten counts were recorded for this clonotype. The V call is TRBV7-2, the J call TRBJ2-5; D call uncertain. V shed 5 bases and J shed 2 bases, with 9 bases lying between them. The V gene's germline CDR1 is SGHTA and CDR2 FQGNSA. The CDR3 totals 13 residues. CDR3 bases: TGTGCCAGCAGCCCGACATCTCAAGAGACCCAGTACTTC. Translating gives CASSPTSQETQYF.

This clonotype was found many times. The chain recombines TRBV7-9 with TRBJ2-1; tentatively, D is TRBD1 (6 bases). The CDR3 is 15 amino acids. Trimming removed 0 bases from V and 3 bases from J, with 9 bases in between. Germline CDR1 and CDR2: SEHNR and FQNEAQ (reference sequence). For the CDR3, the DNA is TGTGCCAGCAGCTTAGCGCTGGACAGCTACAATGAGCAGTTCTTC. Its translation is CASSLALDSYNEQFF.

The rearrangement uses TRBV20-1 and TRBJ1-2; D is possibly TRBD1 (5 bases). Germline assignment: CDR1 DFQATT and CDR2 SNEGSKA (reference sequence). The CDR3 spans 10 residues. V lost 3 bases, J lost 6 bases, and 5 bases lay in between. The CDR3 loop reads CSARGDGYTF. In DNA, the CDR3 is TGCAGTGCTAGGGGGGATGGCTACACCTTC.

The table lists this clonotype with a few counts. V and J are TRBV5-1 and TRBJ1-1, with unresolved D. The CDR3 is 13 residues long. The germline V gene has CDR1 SGHRS and CDR2 YFSETQ. The V gene lost 4 bases and the J gene lost 5 bases, with 12 bases spanning the gap. The chain's CDR3 is CASSQASGTEAFF. The CDR3 nucleotides read TGCGCCAGCAGCCAGGCCTCGGGAACTGAAGCTTTCTTT.

There are a few counts of this clonotype. V usage is TRBV7-2 and J usage is TRBJ2-7; 7 nucleotides match TRBD1. This CDR3 region has 13 residues. The J segment lost 2 bases and the V segment lost 6 bases, leaving 4 bases of the junction unmatched. Looked up from germline, CDR1 is SGHTA and CDR2 is FQGNSA. The CDR3 DNA sequence: TGTGCCAGCAGTCAGACAGGGCCCTACGAGCAGTACGTC. The encoded protein is CASSQTGPYEQYV.

V and J are TRBV5-6 and TRBJ2-5; the D gene is possibly TRBD1 (5 bases). Germline CDR1 reads SGHDT; CDR2 reads YYEEEE. V was pared by 3 bases and J by 5 bases, with 8 bases between. The CDR3 extends over 12 amino acids. The CDR3 nucleotides read TGTGCCAGCAGCTCGGACATCGAGACCCAGTACTTC. The encoded protein is CASSSDIETQYF. The full variable domain, in which reference TRBV5-6 and TRBJ2-5 provide the parts outside the CDR3, is DAGVTQSPTHLIKTRGQQVTLRCSPKSGHDTVSWYQQALGQGPQFIFQYYEEEERQRGNFPDRFSGHQFPNYSSELNVNALLLGDSALYLCASSSDIETQYFGPGTRLLVL.

The sample holds many counts of this clonotype. CDR3 coding DNA: TGCGCCAGCAGCTTGGGGCGAGGGGAGCTGTTTTTT. Amino acid sequence: CASSLGRGELFF. The rearrangement joins TRBV5-1 to TRBJ2-2; D is unresolved. CDR3 size: 12 residues. V lost 0 bases, J lost 8 bases, and 5 bases lay in between. Per germline, CDR1 SGHRS and CDR2 YFSETQ.

This clonotype was observed a handful of times. V and J are TRBV21-1 and TRBJ2-7; the table assigns TRBD2, which was not confirmed against the DNA. TRBV21-1 is tagged as a pseudogene. The CDR3 runs 14 residues. The CDR3 coding sequence is TGTGCCAGCAGCAAAGATCGCGGGGTCTACGAGCAGTACGTC. Translated, it gives CASSKDRGVYEQYV.

This clonotype was picked up a small number of times. This chain joins TRBV7-8 and TRBJ2-1; tentative D call: TRBD2 (7 bases). V lost 2 bases and J lost 10, with 15 bases in between. Germline assignment: CDR1 SGHVS and CDR2 FQNEAQ. The CDR3 is made up of 14 amino acids. The CDR3 loop is CASSLTGGPGEQFF. DNA of the CDR3: TGTGCCAGCAGCTTAACCGGGGGGCCCGGGGAGCAGTTCTTC.

This clonotype was counted between two and nine times. A read error may account for a junction end that differs from germline. The CDR3 DNA sequence: TGCTTTTTCGCGGGGAACACCGGGGAGCTGTTTTTT. This gives the protein CFFAGNTGELFF. The chain couples TRBV7-9 to TRBJ2-2, with a tentative D call TRBD2 (5 bases). There are 12 residues in the CDR3. CDR1 SEHNR and CDR2 FQNEAQ come from the germline V gene (reference sequence). The full variable domain, its missing parts supplied by reference TRBV7-9 and TRBJ2-2, is DTGVSQNPRHKITKRGQNVTFRCDPISEHNRLYWYRQTLGQGPEFLTYFQNEAQLEKSRLLSDRFSAERPKGSFSTLEIQRTEQGDSAMYLCFFAGNTGELFFGEGSRLTVL.

The table lists this clonotype with many counts. This chain connects TRBV20-1 to TRBJ2-1, with unresolved D. Germline V gene sequence: CDR1 DFQATT, CDR2 SNEGSKA (reference sequence). The CDR3 contains 13 residues. V lost 2 bases and J lost 1, with 6 bases in between. CDR3: CSARWGSYNEQFF. CDR3 nucleotides: TGCAGTGCTAGATGGGGTTCCTACAATGAGCAGTTCTTC.